The T cell receptor beta chain under discussion was sequenced for a study of T cells in Graves' hyperthyroidism and ophthalmopathy. To note about this clonotype: What it binds is not known. The CDR3 does not close with the conserved phenylalanine or tryptophan, likely indicating a read error.

TCR beta CDR3 region amplification was performed from RNA transcripts. TCR CDR3 regions were first amplified by RT-PCR with HTBI primers. TCRdb re-analysed the multiplex PCR reads in MiXCR, keeping a single row per CDR3 protein. Of about 96,000 distinct CDR3 sequences listed, around 50% are singletons. CDR1 and CDR2 from the germline V gene are DFQATT and SNEGSKA (reference sequence). The CDR3 totals 16 residues. The study's findings and limits: Ophthalmopathy cases were set apart from stable hyperthyroidism by a 13 V-J model.

Over 18 months, lack of ophthalmopathy progression marked Graves' hyperthyroidism as stable. The study left out patients who had uncontrolled infection, other autoimmune disease, pregnancy or lactation. In making diagnoses, clinical symptoms, serum thyroxine and TRAb, thyroid ultrasound and orbital computed tomography were all used. The rearrangement joins TRBV20-1 to TRBJ1-2; possible D gene TRBD1, 5 bases. Sequencing input: blood. The origin of this receptor is a woman aged 40-49 years with Graves' hyperthyroidism. CDR3 protein: CSASQWGGTTNYGYTL. The DNA for the CDR3 is TGCAGTGCTAGTCAATGGGGGGGAACTACTAATTATGGCTACACCCTC.